This TCR beta chain was captured by sequencing in a study of T cell responses to AZD1222 COVID-19 vaccine (dated by TCRdb to the early 2020s). With regard to the full study: TCR sequencing was performed for about 240 trial participants, of whom roughly 200 were given two doses of AZD1222 and some 26 were given two doses of MenACWY control vaccine. Trial participants were enrolled by age into subgroups of 18-55, 56-69 and 70-plus years, and around 150, 28 and 57 TCR-sequenced participants, respectively, were included in these subgroups. What the research found in general, with its limitations: Most participants were white British and females outnumbered males, and the authors suggested that clonal diversity may have been underestimated. The 56-69-year group was small, and its depth increase did not reach significance, likely because of low power. Nearly half of unique spike-specific TCRs reportedly recognized epitopes outside regions mutated in the B.1.351 and B.1.1.7 variants. CD4 TCRs associated with the vaccine covered the entire spike protein, and the dominant responses were in regions 160-218 and 743-854. Only five or six AZD1222 recipients were SARS-CoV-2 seropositive at baseline, limiting conclusions about previously exposed vaccinees. After two AZD1222 doses, spike-specific TCR breadth and depth were significantly higher than at day 0 and than in MenACWY recipients. Because no day 14 peak-response samples were available, the repertoires could be characterized only after the peak T cell response.

Comments on this clone: Its antigen is unknown. Base qualities are not provided; no much larger clone lies one nucleotide away.

After removal of 4 bases from V and 10 bases from J, the junction retains 13 bases not matched to a gene. CDR3 length: 15 amino acids, cysteine to phenylalanine. The kept DNA is CDR3 alone, 45 bases in frame from the first base. Reading the germline V gene gives CDR1 MDHEN and CDR2 SYDVKM. The CDR3 regions of human TCRbeta chains were analyzed by immunosequencing. Per the authors' processing: Repertoire TCRs were checked for matches against a reference library of SARS-CoV-2-specific TCRs that had been generated using the MIRA antigen-specificity platform. Breadth meant the fraction of unique TCRs that were SARS-CoV-2-associated, whereas depth meant the fraction of total T cells that were SARS-CoV-2-associated. Using the MIRA data, every spike-specific TCR was mapped to the spike region that the TCR reacted to and assigned to either a CD4 or a CD8 class. Log10-transformed breadth and depth values were compared by one-way ANOVA with Sidak's multiple comparisons tests. This immuneACCESS table, as held by TCRdb, lists in-frame sequences with V and J called but not all clones. Of the missing ones, under half trace to an unresolved V gene in checked studies; the others have no known cause. V, J and clone size derive from that table, while D and trimming were established from the DNA sequence. This sample holds about 220,000 clones; about 93% were observed only once. Around 1% of the sample comes from the top ten.

The sample's time point label, in plain terms: baseline before first vaccination. Per the publication, the treatment or condition label means: meningococcal conjugate vaccine given as trial control. Vaccinee samples came from UK trials COV001 and COV002, including a single-blind randomized controlled phase 2/3 trial of AZD1222 (ChAdOx1 nCoV-19) in healthy adults. Trial participant PBMC samples were collected at day 0 and day 28 after the second dose for TCRbeta chain sequencing. Recombination linked TRBV28 to TRBJ1-2, and TRBD1 matches 9 of the central bases. This sequence originates from an adult in good health. The source was peripheral blood, collected on day 0 of MenACWY control vaccination. The CDR3 protein is CASSSPQGTGSAYTF. DNA sequence: TGTGCCAGCAGTTCCCCCCAGGGGACAGGGTCCGCCTACACCTTC.